A selection of T cell receptor beta chains follows, all from one sample in a study of beta chain features in type 1 diabetes. Produced via immunoSEQ multiplex PCR; TCRdb's table is partial and in-frame only. This table has 120,000 to 150,000 clones, roughly 9.7% appearing once. The sample taken for sequencing was central memory CD4+ T cells from blood. Receptor source: a woman aged 40 to 50 in good health. Both conserved end residues are part of each CDR3. A D gene is named only where the DNA matches it firmly. Clone size is shown for a subset of rows, as once, few, many or a class of expanded clone.

V gene: TRBV28; clone size: many; D gene: -; J gene: TRBJ2-7; CDR3 DNA: TGTGCCAGCAGGGACAGAGCGTACGAGCAGTACTTC; CDR3 protein: CASRDRAYEQYF
V gene: TRBV9; clone size: -; D gene: -; J gene: TRBJ2-3; CDR3 DNA: TGTGCCAGCAGTAAAGGAGGTAGCACAGATACGCAGTATTTT; CDR3 protein: CASSKGGSTDTQYF
V gene: TRBV4-1; clone size: -; D gene: TRBD2; J gene: TRBJ2-7; CDR3 DNA: TGCGCCAGCAGCCAAGCGCTTGCAAGCGGGGGAGCTTACGAGCAGTACTTC; CDR3 protein: CASSQALASGGAYEQYF
V gene: TRBV6-5; clone size: -; D gene: -; J gene: TRBJ1-1; CDR3 DNA: TGTGCCAGCAGAAGTAGAAACACTGAAGCTTTCTTT; CDR3 protein: CASRSRNTEAFF
V gene: TRBV10-2; clone size: few; D gene: -; J gene: TRBJ2-7; CDR3 DNA: TGCGCCAGCAGGGCTCCGCCTGGCGAGCAGTACTTC; CDR3 protein: CASRAPPGEQYF
V gene: TRBV10-2; clone size: once; D gene: -; J gene: TRBJ2-7; CDR3 DNA: TGCGCCAGCACACTGGGCCACGAGCAGTACTTC; CDR3 protein: CASTLGHEQYF
V gene: TRBV6-1; clone size: -; D gene: -; J gene: TRBJ2-7; CDR3 DNA: TGTGCCATCCGCGCTGCCCGGGAGCAGTACTTC; CDR3 protein: CAIRAAREQYF
V gene: TRBV15; clone size: -; D gene: TRBD1; J gene: TRBJ1-2; CDR3 DNA: TGTGCCACCACCCAGGGGGCAAATACTAACTATGGCTACACCTTC; CDR3 protein: CATTQGANTNYGYTF
V gene: TRBV6-1; clone size: -; D gene: -; J gene: TRBJ2-2; CDR3 DNA: TGTGCCAGCATTGTAACAGGGTCAGGCACCGGGGAGCTGTTTTTT; CDR3 protein: CASIVTGSGTGELFF
V gene: TRBV5-1; clone size: -; D gene: -; J gene: TRBJ2-5; CDR3 DNA: TGCGCCAGCAGCTTGGCCCCCGCGGGGGCGGGCGAGACCCAGTACTTC; CDR3 protein: CASSLAPAGAGETQYF
V gene: TRBV7-9; clone size: many; D gene: -; J gene: TRBJ2-3; CDR3 DNA: TGTGCCAGCAGCATCAGGGCTCCTAGCACAGATACGCAGTATTTT; CDR3 protein: CASSIRAPSTDTQYF
V gene: TRBV6-1; clone size: -; D gene: TRBD1; J gene: TRBJ1-2; CDR3 DNA: TGTGCCAGCCTTCGAACAGGGGACTATGGCTACACCTTC; CDR3 protein: CASLRTGDYGYTF
V gene: TRBV5-1; clone size: few; D gene: -; J gene: TRBJ2-1; CDR3 DNA: TGCGCCAGCAGCAGCTCCGGGACACTAGACAATGAGCAGTTCTTC; CDR3 protein: CASSSSGTLDNEQFF
V gene: TRBV6-5; clone size: -; D gene: TRBD2; J gene: TRBJ2-5; CDR3 DNA: TGTGCCAGCAGTAAGCGGGGAGGGGCGACCCAGTACTTC; CDR3 protein: CASSKRGGATQYF
V gene: TRBV27; clone size: once; D gene: -; J gene: TRBJ2-5; CDR3 DNA: TGTGCCAGCAGTCCTGATGTAGGTGGGGGGGCGGGTTGGGAGACCCAGTACTTC; CDR3 protein: CASSPDVGGGAGWETQYF
V gene: TRBV6-5; clone size: -; D gene: TRBD2; J gene: TRBJ2-1; CDR3 DNA: TGTGCCAGCAGCCGGGGACTAGCGGGGGGTAATGAGCAGTTCTTC; CDR3 protein: CASSRGLAGGNEQFF
V gene: TRBV6-6; clone size: -; D gene: -; J gene: TRBJ1-2; CDR3 DNA: TGTGCCAGCAGCTCGGCACAGGGCAACTATGGCTACACCTTC; CDR3 protein: CASSSAQGNYGYTF
V gene: TRBV5-1; clone size: few; D gene: TRBD1; J gene: TRBJ1-6; CDR3 DNA: TGCGCCAGCAGCTTGGGGGACAGGGAGAATTCACCCCTCCACTTT; CDR3 protein: CASSLGDRENSPLHF
V gene: TRBV4-1; clone size: few; D gene: TRBD1; J gene: TRBJ1-1; CDR3 DNA: TGCGCCAGCAGCTCACCCCGGGACAGGGGGAACACTGAAGCTTTCTTT; CDR3 protein: CASSSPRDRGNTEAFF
V gene: TRBV5-1; clone size: -; D gene: -; J gene: TRBJ2-1; CDR3 DNA: TGCGCCAGCAGCCCGCCGGGGGTCCAGCAGTTCTTC; CDR3 protein: CASSPPGVQQFF
V gene: TRBV5-1; clone size: few; D gene: -; J gene: TRBJ1-1; CDR3 DNA: TGCGCCAGCAGCTTGGAGGGGCGTGGGACTGAAGCTTTCTTT; CDR3 protein: CASSLEGRGTEAFF
V gene: TRBV5-4; clone size: -; D gene: -; J gene: TRBJ2-5; CDR3 DNA: TGTGCCAGCAGCCAGACAGGACCTCAAGAGACCCAGTACTTC; CDR3 protein: CASSQTGPQETQYF
V gene: TRBV18; clone size: -; D gene: -; J gene: TRBJ1-1; CDR3 DNA: TGTGCCAGCTCACCGGGGGCGAACACTGAAGCTTTCTTT; CDR3 protein: CASSPGANTEAFF
V gene: TRBV11-2; clone size: few; D gene: TRBD1; J gene: TRBJ2-7; CDR3 DNA: TGTGCCAGCAGCTCGGGAACCGGGACAGGGAAATTCTACGAGCAGTACTTC; CDR3 protein: CASSSGTGTGKFYEQYF
V gene: TRBV9; clone size: -; D gene: TRBD2; J gene: TRBJ2-3; CDR3 DNA: TGTGCCAGCAGCTCCCCAGGCGGGGGGGCAGGGGATACGCAGTATTTT; CDR3 protein: CASSSPGGGAGDTQYF
V gene: TRBV5-6; clone size: few; D gene: -; J gene: TRBJ2-2; CDR3 DNA: TGTGCCAGCAGCGGAGAGACTAGGAACACCGGGGAGCTGTTTTTT; CDR3 protein: CASSGETRNTGELFF